The following is a T cell receptor (beta chain) sequence with its context. Antigen: not known. The record originates from a study of cytomegalovirus exposure and HLA in healthy donors. Overall study results and limits: It emerged from a later analysis that several of the most significant clusters appeared to be linked to common viral pathogens. TCR beta chain V- and J-gene trimming was linked, in a later analysis, to a missense variant in DCLRE1C. Among CMV-associated TCR beta chains, most appeared HLA-restricted in a later analysis. Presence/absence analyses treated sequencing depth as roughly uniform across donors.

Trimming at V came to 0 bases and at J to 9 bases, leaving 13 bases not matched to a gene. Germline V gene data show CDR1 as SGHNT and CDR2 as YYREEE (reference sequence). This CDR3 comprises 17 residues. The PCR was carried out with 60 Vbeta primers and 13 Jbeta primers. Clones were read by immunoSEQ multiplex PCR, and TCRdb kept only the in-frame ones, dropping some. Of some 180,000 clones in the sample, around 81% were seen once. Sequenced input: PBMCs. This TCR derives from a man younger than 40 in good health and CMV-seronegative. The genes are TRBV5-4 and TRBJ2-1; 9 nucleotides agree with TRBD2. The DNA of the CDR3 is TGTGCCAGCAGCTTGGCCGGGCTAGCGGGGATCGCTGGTGAGCAGTTCTTC. Its protein is CASSLAGLAGIAGEQFF.